These 29 T cell receptor beta chains share one sample of origin, sequenced in a study of cytotoxic CD8 clonotypes in ibrutinib-treated CLL. Produced via immunoSEQ multiplex PCR; TCRdb's table is partial and in-frame only. This table holds 150,000 or so clones, more than 75% found once. This material consisted of PBMCs, taken after 36 months of ibrutinib treatment. Receptors originate from a human donor with chronic lymphocytic leukemia.

This clone was picked up a small number of times. The CDR3 DNA is TGCAGCGTAAGGACAGGCAGCAATCAGCCCCAGCATTTT. Encoded protein: CSVRTGSNQPQHF. The gene calls are TRBV29-1 and TRBJ1-5, with 7 nucleotides matching TRBD1. CDR3 length: 13 residues. Germline CDR1 is SQVTM and CDR2 is ANQGSEA. Germline trimming cut 6 bases from V and 1 base from J; bases unmatched to any gene: 3. Complete variable domain (other parts from reference TRBV29-1 and TRBJ1-5): SAVISQKPSRDICQRGTSLTIQCQVDSQVTMMFWYRQQPGQSLTLIATANQGSEATYESGFVIDKFPISRPNLTFSTLTVSNMSPEDSSIYLCSVRTGSNQPQHFGDGTRLSIL.

The chain has TRBV27 and TRBJ2-2; perhaps TRBD2 as D (6 bases). This CDR3 spans 15 amino acids. V dropped 5 bases and J dropped 6 bases, with 16 bases sitting between them. Germline V gene data show CDR1 as MNHEY and CDR2 as SMNVEV (reference sequence). The DNA of the CDR3 is TGTGCCAGCAGTCCTGCCTTACTAGCCTCCGGGGAGCTGTTTTTT. Amino acid sequence: CASSPALLASGELFF.

The chain couples TRBV10-2 to TRBJ2-5; D is unclear. Germline CDR1 reads WSHSY; CDR2 reads SAAADI. CDR3 length: 12 amino acids. With 3 bases removed from V and 2 bases from J, the gap between germline ends came to 4 bases. The CDR3 sequence is CASSDPQETQYF. The CDR3 DNA reads TGCGCCAGCAGTGACCCGCAAGAGACCCAGTACTTC.

The chain joins TRBV19 to TRBJ1-2; D remains unclear. Germline loops: CDR1 LNHDA, CDR2 SQIVND (reference sequence). Deletions cut 3 bases from V and 4 bases from J, with 9 bases between. This CDR3 has 13 residues. The CDR3 bases are TGTGCCAGTAGTATCAATAGTGGCTATGGCTACACCTTC. Translating gives CASSINSGYGYTF.

The chain employs TRBV7-2 and TRBJ1-4, with D maybe TRBD1 (6 bases). V was shortened by 1 base and J by 8 bases, with 11 bases between the two germline ends. The CDR3 runs 14 residues. Germline-derived CDR1 and CDR2 are SGHTA and FQGNSA. The CDR3 nucleotides read TGTGCCAGCAGCTTAGACAGGGTTCGGGAAAAACTGTTTTTT. Translated, it gives CASSLDRVREKLFF.

The chain is built from TRBV6-5 and TRBJ2-6; D remains unclear. The CDR3 length is 14 residues. Germline lookup yields CDR1 MNHEY and CDR2 SVGAGI. V was trimmed by 5 bases and J by 1 base, leaving 6 bases between them. The CDR3 DNA is TGTGCCAGCAGTGTGGGATCTGGGGCCAACGTCCTGACTTTC. Residues: CASSVGSGANVLTF.

The V and J genes are TRBV7-6 and TRBJ1-2; TRBD1 might be the D (5 bases). CDR3 length: 10 amino acids. With 7 bases removed from V and 8 bases from J, the gap between germline ends came to 8 bases. Germline V gene lookup returns CDR1 SGHVS and CDR2 FNYEAQ. CDR3 protein: CASMGVGYTF. Written as DNA, the CDR3 is TGTGCCAGCATGGGGGTCGGCTACACCTTC.

The rearrangement links TRBV27 to TRBJ2-7; D is uncertain. The CDR3 is 15 residues long. Looked up from germline, CDR1 is MNHEY and CDR2 is SMNVEV (reference sequence). V lost 3 bases, J lost 0 bases, and 12 bases lay in between. DNA for the CDR3: TGTGCCAGCAGTTTCTCCTTCTGGGGCTCCTACGAGCAGTACTTC. Translation gives CASSFSFWGSYEQYF.

This clone was found once. This chain joins TRBV28 and TRBJ1-3; D might be TRBD1 (5 bases). The length of the CDR3 is 15 residues. V lost 6 bases, J lost 0 bases, and 12 bases lay in between. The germline V gene has CDR1 MDHEN and CDR2 SYDVKM. CDR3 nucleotide sequence: TGTGCCAGCAGCGGGGGACGGAGCTCTGGAAACACCATATATTTT. The encoded protein is CASSGGRSSGNTIYF. The complete variable domain, with remaining parts taken from reference TRBV28 and TRBJ1-3, reads DVKVTQSSRYLVKRTGEKVFLECVQDMDHENMFWYRQDPGLGLRLIYFSYDVKMKEKGDIPEGYSVSREKKERFSLILESASTNQTSMYLCASSGGRSSGNTIYFGEGSWLTVV.

The chain combines TRBV5-1 with TRBJ2-1, with D possibly TRBD2 on 7 matching bases. This CDR3 has 14 residues. CDR1 is SGHRS and CDR2 is YFSETQ in the germline V gene. The germline V and J ends were trimmed by 5 bases and 6 bases, with 15 bases remaining between them. The CDR3 region has the DNA TGCGCCAGCAGTTTTTACAGGGAGGGCAATGAGCAGTTCTTC. This translates into CASSFYREGNEQFF.

The chain's CDR3 is CATSIDRVAGELFF. In DNA form, the CDR3 reads TGTGCCACCAGCATTGACAGGGTGGCCGGGGAGCTGTTTTTT. This sequence joins TRBV15 and TRBJ2-2; 7 bases line up with TRBD1. J was trimmed by 6 bases and V by 4 bases; bases with no gene match: 5. CDR1 is LNHNV and CDR2 is YYDKDF in the germline V gene (reference sequence). The CDR3 length is 14 residues.

Only one count was recorded for this clone. The chain carries TRBV7-2 and TRBJ2-7; no firm D call. The CDR3 is made up of 15 amino acids. Germline CDR1 reads SGHTA; CDR2 reads FQGNSA. The V gene lost 5 bases and the J gene lost 6 bases, with 20 bases spanning the gap. The CDR3 region has the DNA TGTGCCAGCAGCCCTCGGAACGGATTTTTCCTCGAGCAGTACTTC. Translated: CASSPRNGFFLEQYF.

CDR3 sequence (DNA): TGCGCCAGCAGCTCCGGGGGTAGTCTAGCCTACAATGAGCAGTTCTTC. Translation gives CASSSGGSLAYNEQFF. The chain recombines TRBV5-1 with TRBJ2-1; D perhaps matches TRBD2 (6 bases). This CDR3 spans 16 amino acids. The V end was cut by 3 bases, the J end by 2 bases, with 15 bases between. Germline V gene lookup returns CDR1 SGHRS and CDR2 YFSETQ.

V gene TRBV5-6 combines with J gene TRBJ1-5, with 10 nucleotides matching TRBD1. The CDR3 runs to 15 residues. V lost 3 bases to trimming and J lost 5 bases; unmatched junction nucleotides: 5. CDR1 SGHDT and CDR2 YYEEEE come from the germline V gene. CDR3: CASSSRDRGYQPQHF. CDR3 DNA sequence: TGTGCCAGCAGCTCACGGGACAGGGGTTATCAGCCCCAGCATTTT.

The genes are TRBV7-9 and TRBJ1-2, with 9 bases matching TRBD1. Germline lookup yields CDR1 SEHNR and CDR2 FQNEAQ (reference sequence). V shed 2 bases and J 6 bases; nucleotides not matched to a gene: 7. This CDR3 region has 15 residues. The chain's CDR3 is CASSLTDRGIHGYTF. The CDR3 DNA is TGTGCCAGCAGCTTAACGGACAGGGGAATTCATGGCTACACCTTC.

The gene calls are TRBV7-2 and TRBJ2-1; 8 bases map to TRBD1. This CDR3 region has 14 residues. With 3 bases clipped from V and 9 bases from J, the junction kept 7 bases outside the gene matches. CDR1 is SGHTA and CDR2 is FQGNSA in the germline V gene. The DNA for the CDR3 is TGTGCCAGCAGCTTTCCAGGGGGCGGTTTTGAGCAGTTCTTC. This encodes CASSFPGGGFEQFF.

The CDR3 nucleotides read TGTGCCAGCAGCTGGGGGACAGTTTTCCGTAACTATGGCTACACCTTC. This encodes CASSWGTVFRNYGYTF. The chain recombines TRBV12-1 with TRBJ1-2; TRBD1, as called in the table, went unchecked against the DNA. TRBV12-1 counts as a pseudogene. This CDR3 spans 16 amino acids.

This CDR3 reads CASSQVIYFRKQETQYF. The CDR3 DNA reads as TGCGCCAGCAGCCAAGTCATTTACTTCAGGAAACAAGAGACCCAGTACTTC. J is TRBJ2-5 and V is TRBV4-1; D unresolved. Germline CDR1 reads MGHRA; CDR2 reads YSYEKL. Trimming took off 1 base at V and 2 bases at J, with 17 bases between the two ends. CDR3 length: 17 amino acids.

This chain links TRBV6-6 with TRBJ1-5, with D perhaps matching TRBD1 (6 bases). This CDR3 has 13 residues. Germline-derived CDR1 and CDR2 are MNHNY and SVGAGI (reference sequence). With 5 bases removed from V and 8 bases from J, the gap between germline ends came to 13 bases. CDR3 loop: CASSSNRDEPQHF. The CDR3 DNA follows: TGTGCCAGCAGTAGTAACAGGGACGAGCCCCAGCATTTT.

The chain has TRBV6-6 and TRBJ2-5; tentative D call: TRBD2 (5 bases). There are 13 residues in the CDR3. V was clipped by 6 bases and J by 2 bases, with 10 bases between them. CDR1 MNHNY and CDR2 SVGAGI come from the germline V gene (reference sequence). The CDR3: CASRHGVQETQYF. The CDR3 coding sequence is TGTGCCAGCAGACACGGGGTTCAAGAGACCCAGTACTTC.

The chain carries TRBV28 and TRBJ1-5, with TRBD1 as a possible D gene (5 bases). V lost 7 bases and J 11 bases, leaving 18 bases between the germline ends. Germline V gene data show CDR1 as MDHEN and CDR2 as SYDVKM. This CDR3 is built from 13 residues. DNA of the CDR3: TGTGCCAGCACCATTACAGGCCTCCGGACCCAGCATTTT. Amino acids: CASTITGLRTQHF. Supplemented by reference TRBV28 and TRBJ1-5, the full variable domain reads DVKVTQSSRYLVKRTGEKVFLECVQDMDHENMFWYRQDPGLGLRLIYFSYDVKMKEKGDIPEGYSVSREKKERFSLILESASTNQTSMYLCASTITGLRTQHFGDGTRLSIL.

The chain employs TRBV28 and TRBJ2-1, with D maybe TRBD1 (5 bases). The germline V gene has CDR1 MDHEN and CDR2 SYDVKM. Trimming shortened V by 6 bases and J by 6 bases, and 15 bases separated the two germline ends. This CDR3 has 14 residues. The CDR3 loop is CASRQTQGFNEQFF. The CDR3 bases are TGTGCCAGCAGGCAGACCCAGGGTTTCAATGAGCAGTTCTTC.

The genes are TRBV5-6 and TRBJ1-2; D ambiguous. The V end was cut by 0 bases, the J end by 3 bases, with 3 bases between. The CDR3 runs 12 residues. The germline V gene encodes CDR1 SGHDT and CDR2 YYEEEE. The CDR3 coding sequence is TGTGCCAGCAGCTTGGCCGACTATGGCTACACCTTC. This sequence encodes CASSLADYGYTF.

The chain is built from TRBV27 and TRBJ1-1; possibly TRBD1 for D (5 bases). The germline V and J ends were trimmed by 6 bases and 0 bases, with 20 bases remaining between them. The CDR3 spans 17 residues. Germline loops: CDR1 MNHEY, CDR2 SMNVEV (reference sequence). The CDR3 sequence: CASRIWDPRGLNTEAFF. The DNA for the CDR3 is TGTGCCAGCAGGATCTGGGACCCTCGCGGGTTGAACACTGAAGCTTTCTTT.

About this clone itself: At one boundary the junction diverges from the germline segment, which might be a read error. The J gene is TRBJ1-2, the V gene TRBV19, with a possible D match to TRBD1 (6 bases). This CDR3 has 15 residues. Germline V gives CDR1 LNHDA, CDR2 SQIVND (reference sequence). CDR3 residues: CATRPKRGQSWEAAF. CDR3 bases: TGTGCCACCCGTCCCAAGCGGGGACAAAGTTGGGAAGCTGCCTTC.

The V gene is TRBV7-3, the J gene TRBJ2-5; TRBD2 matches at 9 bases. The DNA end favors TRBJ2-7, so the J call may be wrong. The CDR3 covers 14 residues. Germline lookup yields CDR1 SGHTA and CDR2 FQGTGA. The CDR3 region has the DNA TGTGCCAGCAGCCTTAGCGGGAGTTCCTACGAGCAGTACTTC. Its translation is CASSLSGSSYEQYF.

The V and J genes are TRBV29-1 and TRBJ2-1; D not certain. Trimming stripped 4 bases from V and 9 bases from J, with 16 bases between. Germline assignment: CDR1 SQVTM and CDR2 ANQGSEA. The CDR3 has 13 residues. In DNA, the CDR3 is TGCAGCGTTGGAACCCCGGAGCTATTTGAGCAGTTCTTC. It specifies CSVGTPELFEQFF.

This chain uses TRBV27 with TRBJ2-2, with 16 bases matching TRBD2. The germline V gene has CDR1 MNHEY and CDR2 SMNVEV (reference sequence). This CDR3 contains 20 residues. The V segment lost 4 bases and the J segment 7 bases; nucleotides outside the gene matches: 15. The CDR3 protein is CASSSITWGLAGGPDGELFF. The DNA for the CDR3 is TGTGCCAGCAGTTCTATTACATGGGGACTAGCGGGAGGGCCGGACGGGGAGCTGTTTTTT.

The chain carries TRBV15 and TRBJ2-1; TRBD2 matches at 7 bases. The CDR3 is made up of 14 amino acids. With V trimmed by 6 bases and J by 3 bases, 5 bases remained unmatched. CDR1 LNHNV and CDR2 YYDKDF come from the germline V gene (reference sequence). CDR3 in DNA: TGTGCCACCAGACCGGGACTAATCTACAATGAGCAGTTCTTC. Its protein product is CATRPGLIYNEQFF.